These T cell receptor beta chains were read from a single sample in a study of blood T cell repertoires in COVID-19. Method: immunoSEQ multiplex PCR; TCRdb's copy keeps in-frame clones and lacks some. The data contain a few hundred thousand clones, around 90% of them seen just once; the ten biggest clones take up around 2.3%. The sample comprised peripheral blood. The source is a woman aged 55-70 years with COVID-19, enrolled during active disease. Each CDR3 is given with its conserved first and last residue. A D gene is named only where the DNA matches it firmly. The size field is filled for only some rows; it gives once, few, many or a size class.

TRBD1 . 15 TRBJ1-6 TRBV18 CASSHRDRLNSPLHF TGTGCCAGCTCACACCGGGACAGGCTTAATTCACCCCTCCACTTT
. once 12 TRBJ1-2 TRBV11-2 CASSGTTYGYTF TGTGCCAGCAGCGGGACAACTTATGGCTACACCTTC
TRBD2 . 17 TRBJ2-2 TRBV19 CASSMQGLAGFTGELFF TGTGCCAGTAGTATGCAAGGACTAGCGGGGTTCACCGGGGAGCTGTTTTTT
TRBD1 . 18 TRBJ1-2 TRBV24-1 CATSDSPGQCIFFYGYTF TGTGCCACCAGTGATTCGCCGGGACAGTGCATATTTTTTTATGGCTACACCTTC
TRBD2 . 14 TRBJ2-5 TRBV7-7 CASSPGLAGETQYF TGTGCCAGCAGCCCGGGACTAGCGGGGGAGACCCAGTACTTC
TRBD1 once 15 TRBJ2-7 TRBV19 CASSTTGGMVAEQYF TGTGCCAGTAGTACCACAGGGGGAATGGTTGCCGAGCAGTACTTC
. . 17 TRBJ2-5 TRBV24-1 CATSDLRGTSSQETQYF TGTGCCACCAGTGATTTGCGCGGAACGTCGTCACAAGAGACCCAGTACTTC
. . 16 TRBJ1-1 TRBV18 CASRSILEWVRTEAFF TGTGCCAGCCGTTCTATACTGGAATGGGTGAGGACTGAAGCTTTCTTT
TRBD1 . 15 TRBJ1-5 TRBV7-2 CASSQNRGSNQPQHF TGTGCCAGCAGCCAGAACAGGGGGAGCAATCAGCCCCAGCATTTT
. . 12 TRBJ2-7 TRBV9 CASSVRGGEQYF TGTGCCAGCAGCGTAAGGGGGGGCGAGCAGTACTTC
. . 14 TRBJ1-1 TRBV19 CASSRQGRQGEAFF TGTGCCAGTAGCCGGCAGGGCCGGCAAGGTGAAGCTTTCTTT
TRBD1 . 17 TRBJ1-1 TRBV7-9 CASSPGTGRRGSTEAFF TGTGCCAGCAGCCCCGGGACAGGCAGACGGGGTAGCACTGAAGCTTTCTTT
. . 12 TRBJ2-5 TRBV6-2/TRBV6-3 CASSQGIETQYF TGTGCCAGCAGCCAGGGGATAGAGACCCAGTACTTC
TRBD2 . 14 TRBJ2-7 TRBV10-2 CASLAGLAGYEQYF TGCGCCAGTCTAGCTGGGCTAGCGGGTTACGAGCAGTACTTC
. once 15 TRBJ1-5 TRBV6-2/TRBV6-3 CASSKGVTENQPQHF TGTGCCAGCAGTAAGGGGGTCACAGAGAATCAGCCCCAGCATTTT
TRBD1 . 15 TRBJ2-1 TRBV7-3 CASSFGDRSYNEQFF TGTGCCAGCAGCTTCGGGGACAGGTCCTACAATGAGCAGTTCTTC
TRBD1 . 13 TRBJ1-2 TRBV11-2 CASSLWTGDGYTF TGTGCCAGCAGCTTATGGACAGGGGATGGCTACACCTTC
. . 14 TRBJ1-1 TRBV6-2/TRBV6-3 CASSYGTFNTEAFF TGTGCCAGCAGTTACGGGACATTTAACACTGAAGCTTTCTTT
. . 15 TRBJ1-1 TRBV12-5 CASGLEGRLNTEAFF TGTGCTAGTGGTCTGGAGGGGCGGCTGAACACTGAAGCTTTCTTT
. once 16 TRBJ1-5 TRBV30 CAWRGPGRLPNQPQHF TGTGCCTGGAGGGGCCCCGGTCGCCTGCCCAATCAGCCCCAGCATTTT
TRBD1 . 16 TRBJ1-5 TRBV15 CATSSRWTGGNQPQHF TGTGCCACCAGCAGCCGATGGACAGGGGGCAATCAGCCCCAGCATTTT